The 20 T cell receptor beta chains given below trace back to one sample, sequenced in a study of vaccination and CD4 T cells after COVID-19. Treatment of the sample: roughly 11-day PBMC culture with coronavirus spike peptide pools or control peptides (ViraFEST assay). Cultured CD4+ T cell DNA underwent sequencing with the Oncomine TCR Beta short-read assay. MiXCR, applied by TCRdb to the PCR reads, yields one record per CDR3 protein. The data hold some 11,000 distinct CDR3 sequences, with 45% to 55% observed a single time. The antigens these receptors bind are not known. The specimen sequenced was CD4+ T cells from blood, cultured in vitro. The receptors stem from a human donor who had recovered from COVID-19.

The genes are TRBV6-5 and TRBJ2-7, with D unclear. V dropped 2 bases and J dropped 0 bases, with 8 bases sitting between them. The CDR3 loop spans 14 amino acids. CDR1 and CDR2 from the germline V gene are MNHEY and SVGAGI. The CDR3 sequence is CASSYRSSSYEQYF. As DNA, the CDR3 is TGTGCCAGCAGTTACCGATCCAGCTCCTACGAGCAGTACTTC.

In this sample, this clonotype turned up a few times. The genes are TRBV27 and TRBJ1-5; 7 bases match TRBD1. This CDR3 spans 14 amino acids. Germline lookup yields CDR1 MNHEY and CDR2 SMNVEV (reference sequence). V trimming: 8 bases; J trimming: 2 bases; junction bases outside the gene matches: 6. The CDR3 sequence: CASRRTGGNQPQHF. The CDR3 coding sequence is TGTGCCAGCCGACGAACAGGGGGCAATCAGCCCCAGCATTTT.

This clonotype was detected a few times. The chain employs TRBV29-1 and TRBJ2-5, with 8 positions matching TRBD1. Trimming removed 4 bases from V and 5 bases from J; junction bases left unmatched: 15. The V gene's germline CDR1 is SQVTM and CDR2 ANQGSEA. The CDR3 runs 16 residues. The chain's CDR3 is CSVALLLSGGRETQYF. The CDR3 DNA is TGCAGCGTTGCCCTACTCCTGTCAGGGGGCAGGGAGACCCAGTACTTC.

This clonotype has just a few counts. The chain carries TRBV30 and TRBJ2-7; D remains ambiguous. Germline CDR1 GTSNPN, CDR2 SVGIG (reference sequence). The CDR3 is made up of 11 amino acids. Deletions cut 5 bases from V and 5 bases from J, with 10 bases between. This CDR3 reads CAWGRIHEQYF. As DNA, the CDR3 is TGTGCCTGGGGACGTATCCACGAGCAGTACTTC.

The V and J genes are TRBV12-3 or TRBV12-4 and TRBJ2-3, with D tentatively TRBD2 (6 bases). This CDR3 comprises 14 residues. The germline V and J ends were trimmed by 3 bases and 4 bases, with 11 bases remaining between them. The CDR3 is CASSLLRRADTQYF. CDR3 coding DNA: TGTGCCAGCAGTTTGCTGAGGAGGGCAGATACGCAGTATTTT.

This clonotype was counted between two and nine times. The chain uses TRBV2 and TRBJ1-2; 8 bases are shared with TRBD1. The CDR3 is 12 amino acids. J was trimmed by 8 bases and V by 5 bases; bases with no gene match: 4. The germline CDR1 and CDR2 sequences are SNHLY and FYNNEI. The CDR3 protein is CASSFGQGGYTF. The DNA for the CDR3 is TGTGCCAGCAGTTTTGGACAGGGAGGCTACACCTTC.

The CDR3, as DNA: TGTGCCAGTAGTATCTCAGGACAGGGGAACTACGAGCAGTACTTC. Its protein product is CASSISGQGNYEQYF. The rearrangement links TRBV19 to TRBJ2-7; 9 nucleotides line up with TRBD1. This CDR3 has 15 amino acids. The junction had 6 bases not matched to a gene; V was cut back by 3 bases and J by 3 bases. Germline assignment: CDR1 LNHDA and CDR2 SQIVND (reference sequence). Filled out from reference TRBV19 and TRBJ2-7, the complete variable domain reads DGGITQSPKYLFRKEGQNVTLSCEQNLNHDAMYWYRQDPGQGLRLIYYSQIVNDFQKGDIAEGYSVSREKKESFPLTVTSAQKNPTAFYLCASSISGQGNYEQYFGPGTRLTVT.

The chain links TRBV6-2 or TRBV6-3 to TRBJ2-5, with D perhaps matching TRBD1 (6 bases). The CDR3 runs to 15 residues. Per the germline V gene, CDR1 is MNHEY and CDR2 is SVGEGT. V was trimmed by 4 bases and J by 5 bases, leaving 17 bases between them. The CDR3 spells CASSSTGDVRETQYF. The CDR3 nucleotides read TGTGCCAGCAGTTCGACAGGTGATGTGAGGGAGACCCAGTACTTC.

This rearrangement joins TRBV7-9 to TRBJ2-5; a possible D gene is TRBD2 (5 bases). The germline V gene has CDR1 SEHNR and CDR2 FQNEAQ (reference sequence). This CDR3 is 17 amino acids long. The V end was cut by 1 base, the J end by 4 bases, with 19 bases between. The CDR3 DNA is TGTGCCAGCAGCTTAGAGCCAGGATTAAGTGGAGGAGAGACCCAGTACTTC. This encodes CASSLEPGLSGGETQYF.

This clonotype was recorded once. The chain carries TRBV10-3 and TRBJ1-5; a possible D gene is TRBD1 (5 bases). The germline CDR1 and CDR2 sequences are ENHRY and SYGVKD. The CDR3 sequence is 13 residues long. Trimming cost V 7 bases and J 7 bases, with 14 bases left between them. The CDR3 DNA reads TGTGCCATCAAAGGCAGGGTAGAACAGCCCCAGCATTTT. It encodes CAIKGRVEQPQHF.

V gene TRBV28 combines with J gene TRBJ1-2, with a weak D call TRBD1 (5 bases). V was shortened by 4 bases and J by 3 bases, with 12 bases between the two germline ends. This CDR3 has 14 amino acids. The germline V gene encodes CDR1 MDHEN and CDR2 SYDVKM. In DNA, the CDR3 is TGTGCCAGCAGTTACCCGGGACGGGACTATGGCTACACCTTC. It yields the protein CASSYPGRDYGYTF.

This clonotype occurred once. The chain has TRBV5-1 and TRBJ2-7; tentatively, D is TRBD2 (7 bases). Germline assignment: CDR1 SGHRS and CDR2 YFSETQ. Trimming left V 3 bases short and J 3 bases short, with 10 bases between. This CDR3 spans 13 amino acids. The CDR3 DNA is TGCGCCAGCAGCTCCGGGGGGCACTACGAGCAGTACTTC. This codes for CASSSGGHYEQYF.

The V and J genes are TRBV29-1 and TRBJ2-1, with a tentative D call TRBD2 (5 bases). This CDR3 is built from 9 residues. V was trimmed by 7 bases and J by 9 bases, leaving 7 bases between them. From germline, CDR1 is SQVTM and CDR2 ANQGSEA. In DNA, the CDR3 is TGCAGCGGAGAGGGTGAGCAGTTCTTC. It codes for CSGEGEQFF.

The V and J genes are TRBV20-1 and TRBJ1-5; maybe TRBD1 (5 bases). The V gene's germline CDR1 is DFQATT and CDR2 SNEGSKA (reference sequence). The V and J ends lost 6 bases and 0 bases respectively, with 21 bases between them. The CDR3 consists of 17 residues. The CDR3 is CSAAAGTGWHSNQPQHF. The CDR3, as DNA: TGCAGTGCCGCCGCGGGGACGGGTTGGCATAGCAATCAGCCCCAGCATTTT.

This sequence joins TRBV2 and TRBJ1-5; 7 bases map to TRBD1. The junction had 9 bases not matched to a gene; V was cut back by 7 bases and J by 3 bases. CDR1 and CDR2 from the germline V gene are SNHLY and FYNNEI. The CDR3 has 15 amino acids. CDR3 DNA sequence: TGTGCCAGCACCCCCGAGAGGGGGCCCAATCAGCCCCAGCATTTT. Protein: CASTPERGPNQPQHF.

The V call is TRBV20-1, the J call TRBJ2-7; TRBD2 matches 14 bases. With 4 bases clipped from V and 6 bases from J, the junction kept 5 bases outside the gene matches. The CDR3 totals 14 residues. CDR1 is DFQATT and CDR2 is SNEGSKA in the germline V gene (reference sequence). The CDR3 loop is CSATGTSGSGEQYF. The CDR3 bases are TGCAGTGCTACCGGGACTAGCGGGAGCGGCGAGCAGTACTTC.

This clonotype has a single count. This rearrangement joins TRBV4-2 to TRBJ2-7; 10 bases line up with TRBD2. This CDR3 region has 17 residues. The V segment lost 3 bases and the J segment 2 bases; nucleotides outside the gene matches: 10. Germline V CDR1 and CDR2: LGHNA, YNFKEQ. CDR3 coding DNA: TGTGCCAGCAGCCAGGGTAGACTAGCGGGCGAAACCTACGAGCAGTACTTC. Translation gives CASSQGRLAGETYEQYF.

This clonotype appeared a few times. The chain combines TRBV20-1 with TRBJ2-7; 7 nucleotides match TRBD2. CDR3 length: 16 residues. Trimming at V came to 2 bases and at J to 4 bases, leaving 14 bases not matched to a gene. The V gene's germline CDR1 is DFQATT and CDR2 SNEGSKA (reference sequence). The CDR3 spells CSARSVSSGESYEQYF. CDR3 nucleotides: TGCAGTGCTAGATCGGTTTCTAGCGGAGAAAGTTACGAGCAGTACTTC.

The CDR3 bases are TGTGCCAGCAGCCAACAGGGGCGCACCGGGGAGCTGTTTTTT. Translation gives CASSQQGRTGELFF. The chain carries TRBV6-1 and TRBJ2-2; the match to TRBD1 covers 7 bases. CDR1 is MNHNS and CDR2 is SASEGT in the germline V gene. The CDR3 covers 14 residues. The junction had 5 bases not matched to a gene; V was cut back by 6 bases and J by 4 bases.

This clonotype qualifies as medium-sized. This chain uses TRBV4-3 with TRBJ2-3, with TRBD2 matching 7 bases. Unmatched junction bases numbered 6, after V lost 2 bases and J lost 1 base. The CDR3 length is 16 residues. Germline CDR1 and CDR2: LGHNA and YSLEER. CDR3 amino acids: CASSQSTSVGTDTQYF. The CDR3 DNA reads TGCGCCAGCAGCCAATCAACTAGCGTAGGCACAGATACGCAGTATTTT.